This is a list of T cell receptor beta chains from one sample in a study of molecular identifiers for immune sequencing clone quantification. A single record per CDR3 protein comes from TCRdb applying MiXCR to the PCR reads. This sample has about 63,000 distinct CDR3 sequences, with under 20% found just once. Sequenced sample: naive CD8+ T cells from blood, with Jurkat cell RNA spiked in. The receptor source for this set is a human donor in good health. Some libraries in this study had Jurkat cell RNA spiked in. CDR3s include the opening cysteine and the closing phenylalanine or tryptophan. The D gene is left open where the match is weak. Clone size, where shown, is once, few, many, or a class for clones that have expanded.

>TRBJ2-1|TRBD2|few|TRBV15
TGTGCCACCAGCACCCGGGTGGCTAGCGGATATCAGAGGAATGAGCAGTTCTTC
CATSTRVASGYQRNEQFF
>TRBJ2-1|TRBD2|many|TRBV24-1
TGTGCCACCAGTCGCGGGAGCTCCTACAATGAGCAGTTCTTC
CATSRGSSYNEQFF
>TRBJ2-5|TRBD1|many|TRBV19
TGTGCCAGTAGTATCCTCGGGACAGGGGTGGTGGAGACCCAGTACTTC
CASSILGTGVVETQYF
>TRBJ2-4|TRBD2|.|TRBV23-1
TGCGCCAGCAGTCAATCGGGGACTAGCGGGGGGGTGTGGGGCAAAAACATTCAGTACTTC
CASSQSGTSGGVWGKNIQYF
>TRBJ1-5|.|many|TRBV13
TGTGCCAGCAGCCAGGGGAATCAGCCCCAGCATTTT
CASSQGNQPQHF
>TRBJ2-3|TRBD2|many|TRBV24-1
TGTGCCACTTCTGGGGGACTAGCGGAAACAGATACGCAGTATTTT
CATSGGLAETDTQYF
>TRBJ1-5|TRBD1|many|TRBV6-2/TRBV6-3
TGTGCCAGCAGTTACACGACAGGGCTTTATAGCAATCAGCCCCAGCATTTT
CASSYTTGLYSNQPQHF
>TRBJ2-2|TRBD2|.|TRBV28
TGTGCCAGCAGTCCCCTAACCGGGACTAGCGGGATGACGAACACCGGGGAGCTGTTTTTT
CASSPLTGTSGMTNTGELFF
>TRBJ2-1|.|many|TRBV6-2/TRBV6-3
TGTGCCAGCACCGACCAGCTACTAGGGCCGGAGCAGTTCTTC
CASTDQLLGPEQFF
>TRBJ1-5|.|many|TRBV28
TGTGCCAGCAGTTTAGAGGCAGATTATAGCAATCAGCCCCAGCATTTT
CASSLEADYSNQPQHF
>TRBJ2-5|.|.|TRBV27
TGTGCCAGCAGAGAAGTAGGGTTTGTAGAGACCCAGTACTTC
CASREVGFVETQYF
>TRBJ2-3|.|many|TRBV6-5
TGTGCCAGCAGTTATGTACTTAGGTCGGGCACAGATACGCAGTATTTT
CASSYVLRSGTDTQYF
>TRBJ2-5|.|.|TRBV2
TGTGCCAGCGGACTTCAGGGGCTCAGAGAGACCCAGTACTTC
CASGLQGLRETQYF
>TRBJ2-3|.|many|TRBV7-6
TGTGCCAGCAGCTTAGCGGGGATAGATACGCAGTATTTT
CASSLAGIDTQYF
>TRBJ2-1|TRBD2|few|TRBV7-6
TGTGCCAGCAGCACCACTTCGGGACTAGCGGGAGTCCTCCCCACCAATGAGCAGTTCTTC
CASSTTSGLAGVLPTNEQFF
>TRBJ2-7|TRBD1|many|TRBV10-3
TGTGCCATCAGTCCGGGACAGGGTTCCCACGAGCAGTACTTC
CAISPGQGSHEQYF
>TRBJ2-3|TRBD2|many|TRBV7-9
TGTGCCAGCAGCTCGAGACTAGCGGGAGAGGCAGATACGCAGTATTTT
CASSSRLAGEADTQYF
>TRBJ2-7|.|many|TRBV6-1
TGTGCCAGCAGTGAAGCTCGGCAGGCCCCCTACGAGCAGTACTTC
CASSEARQAPYEQYF
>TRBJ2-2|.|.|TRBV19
TGTGCCAGTAAGGAAGGCACCGGGGAGCTGTTTTTT
CASKEGTGELFF
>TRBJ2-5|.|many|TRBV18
TGTGCCAGCTCACCACCAGGGGAGTGGGAGACCCAGTACTTC
CASSPPGEWETQYF
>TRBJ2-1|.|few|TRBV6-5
TGTGCCAGCAGTTATAGCGCTTCCTACAATGAGCAGTTCTTC
CASSYSASYNEQFF
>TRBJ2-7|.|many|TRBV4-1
TGCGCCAGCAGCCAGGGAACAGGGTCCACCTACGAGCAGTACTTC
CASSQGTGSTYEQYF
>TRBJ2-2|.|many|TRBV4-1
TGCGCCAGCAGCCATAGCGCCGGGGAGCTGTTTTTT
CASSHSAGELFF
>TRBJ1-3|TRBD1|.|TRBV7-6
TGTGCCAGCAGCTCGCGGGACAGACTTTACTCTGGAAACACCATATATTTT
CASSSRDRLYSGNTIYF
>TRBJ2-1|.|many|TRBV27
TGTGCCAGCAGCCATAGCGAAACCTACAATGAGCAGTTCTTC
CASSHSETYNEQFF
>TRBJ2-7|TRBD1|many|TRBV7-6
TGTGCCAGCAGCACCGGGACAGGGCCCAACGAGCAGTACTTC
CASSTGTGPNEQYF
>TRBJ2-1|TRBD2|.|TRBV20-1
TGCAGTGCAAAAGGCAAGTGGACTAGCGGGAGGGCCTCTTACAATGAGCAGTTCTTC
CSAKGKWTSGRASYNEQFF
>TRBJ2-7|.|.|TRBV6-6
TGTGCCAGCAGTTACGGAGGGGGAGGGGAGCAGTACTTC
CASSYGGGGEQYF